The source of this T cell receptor (beta chain) is a study of early T cells in non-severe SARS-CoV-2 infection. Study context: The input, bulk RNA from unsorted whole blood, was sequenced, and chains were unpaired.

Ten or more counts support this clonotype. Antigen specificity is unknown. In the library, individual cDNA molecules carried attached unique molecular identifiers. Each CDR3 protein gets one entry after TCRdb re-called the 5' RACE reads with MiXCR. Of under 90,000 distinct CDR3 sequences in the sample, approximately 14% were seen once. Deletions cut 5 bases from V and 2 bases from J, with 2 bases between. Germline V gene lookup returns CDR1 SEHNR and CDR2 FQNEAQ (reference sequence). This CDR3 is built from 11 residues. Overall study results and limits: Sequences matched to VDJdb favored anti-spike CD8 responses, while private and CD4 specificities were missed.

This sequence joins TRBV7-9 and TRBJ2-3; D is unresolved. The clonotype was recovered from an adult who was a healthcare worker with PCR-confirmed SARS-CoV-2 infection or an uninfected control (not recorded which). Sequences were obtained from whole blood. The CDR3: CASSDTDTQYF. For the CDR3, the DNA is TGTGCCAGCAGCGACACAGATACGCAGTATTTT.